This T cell receptor (beta chain) was found in a study of shared clonotypes between healthy human individuals. General study findings and limits: Limitation of the genetic and exposure-history diversity represented came from the few donors.

Regarding this clone: What it binds is not known.

Evenly divided among several immunoSEQ plates was the genomic DNA of each subset. The protocol was immunoSEQ multiplex PCR, while the TCRdb copy is restricted to in-frame clones and leaves out a portion. Altogether approximately 100,000 clones are present, around 65% being singletons, with the ten largest covering over 20%. The germline CDR1 and CDR2 sequences are SGHRS and YFSETQ. CDR3 length equals 14 residues. Trimming cost V 5 bases and J 9 bases; bases outside gene matches: 9. The TCR originated in a woman aged 25 to 45 in good health. V is TRBV5-1 and J is TRBJ2-1, with 9 nucleotides matching TRBD1. The sample was memory CD8+ T cells sorted from blood. Regarding subset: CD45RO+ cells pooled with CCR7-negative TemRA cells. This CDR3 reads CASRPDRGSGEQFF. The CDR3 nucleotides read TGCGCCAGCAGACCCGACAGGGGGTCGGGTGAGCAGTTCTTC.